What follows describes a single T cell receptor beta chain. This sample stems from a study of blood T cell repertoires in COVID-19. For the study at large: The origin of the acute and convalescent COVID-19 samples was the United States, Italy and Spain. T cells, B-cell-depleted T cells, or PBMCs supplied cDNA or gDNA.

Donors were grouped by their self-reported clinical history. The CDR3 loop spans 15 amino acids. Germline CDR1 MRHNA, CDR2 SNTAGT. Trimming took 4 bases from V and 7 from J; bases not matched to a gene: 8. Profiling relied on immunoSEQ multiplex PCR, and the TCRdb table lists in-frame clones only, not all of them. The table has roughly 180,000 clones, around 85% seen once. The J gene is TRBJ2-1, the V gene TRBV6-4; the match to TRBD2 covers 9 bases. The sequenced sample was PBMCs or T cells enriched from blood (not recorded which). This clonotype was obtained from a woman in her thirties or forties with acute COVID-19. The CDR3 protein is CASSVTSGRGNEQFF. In DNA, the CDR3 is TGTGCCAGCAGTGTCACTAGCGGGCGTGGGAATGAGCAGTTCTTC.